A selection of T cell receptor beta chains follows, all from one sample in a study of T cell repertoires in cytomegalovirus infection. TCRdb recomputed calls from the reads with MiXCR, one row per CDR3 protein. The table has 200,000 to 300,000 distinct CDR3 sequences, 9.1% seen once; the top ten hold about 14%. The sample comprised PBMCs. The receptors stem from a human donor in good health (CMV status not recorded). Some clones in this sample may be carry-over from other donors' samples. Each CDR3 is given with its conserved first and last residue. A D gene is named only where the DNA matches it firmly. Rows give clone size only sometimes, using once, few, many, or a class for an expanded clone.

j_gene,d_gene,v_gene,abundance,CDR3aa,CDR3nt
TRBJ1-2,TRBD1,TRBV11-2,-,CASSFAPRGHYGYTF,TGTGCCAGCAGCTTCGCCCCCAGGGGGCACTATGGCTACACCTTC
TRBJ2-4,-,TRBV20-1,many,CSARDPGDPSLAKNIQYF,TGCAGTGCTAGAGACCCGGGGGACCCAAGCCTAGCCAAAAACATTCAGTACTTC
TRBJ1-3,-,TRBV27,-,CASSLRDSANTIYF,TGTGCCAGCAGTCTGCGAGACAGCGCAAACACCATATATTTT
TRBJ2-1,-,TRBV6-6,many,CASSYAADYYNEQFF,TGTGCCAGCAGTTACGCAGCGGATTATTACAATGAGCAGTTCTTC
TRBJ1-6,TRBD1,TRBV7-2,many,CASSLVVFEGQNNSPLHF,TGTGCCAGCAGCTTAGTCGTGTTCGAGGGACAGAATAATTCACCCCTCCACTTT
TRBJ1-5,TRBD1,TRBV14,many,CASRPRDRVWPQHF,TGTGCCAGCAGGCCCCGGGACAGGGTCTGGCCCCAGCATTTT
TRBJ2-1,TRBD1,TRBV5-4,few,CASSLNPGQGAGEQFF,TGTGCCAGCAGCTTGAATCCGGGACAGGGGGCAGGTGAGCAGTTCTTC
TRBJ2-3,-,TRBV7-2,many,CASSLSLDTYTDTQYF,TGTGCCAGCAGCCTCTCCCTGGACACCTACACAGATACGCAGTATTTT
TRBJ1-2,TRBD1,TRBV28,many,CASSSPKGARGYTF,TGTGCCAGCAGTTCCCCAAAGGGGGCGCGGGGCTACACCTTC
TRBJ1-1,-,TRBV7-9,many,CASSLTDTNTEAFF,TGTGCCAGCAGCTTAACTGATACGAACACTGAAGCTTTCTTT
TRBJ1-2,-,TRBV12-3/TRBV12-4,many,CASTDSDRRGTF,TGTGCCAGCACCGACTCGGACCGGCGCGGGACCTTC
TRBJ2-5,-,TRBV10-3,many,CATRLDLQQETQYF,TGTGCCACTAGACTAGACTTACAGCAAGAGACCCAGTACTTC
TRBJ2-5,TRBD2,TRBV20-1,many,CSATSGGSETQYF,TGCAGTGCTACCTCGGGAGGGTCCGAGACCCAGTACTTC
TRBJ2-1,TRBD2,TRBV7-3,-,CASSFLPASGGNNEQFF,TGTGCCAGCAGCTTCCTTCCGGCTAGCGGGGGGAACAATGAGCAGTTCTTC
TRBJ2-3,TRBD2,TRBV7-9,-,CASSSNPGGSTDTQYF,TGTGCCAGCAGCTCGAACCCGGGGGGGAGCACAGATACGCAGTATTTT
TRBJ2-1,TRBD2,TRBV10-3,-,CATGTSGGLNEQFF,TGTGCCACCGGGACTAGCGGGGGTCTCAATGAGCAGTTCTTC
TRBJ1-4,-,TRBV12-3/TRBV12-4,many,CASSFGRDNEKLFF,TGTGCCAGCAGTTTCGGAAGGGATAATGAAAAACTGTTTTTT
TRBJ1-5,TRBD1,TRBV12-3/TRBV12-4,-,CASSLSTGGQPQHF,TGTGCCAGCAGTTTATCTACAGGGGGTCAGCCCCAGCATTTT
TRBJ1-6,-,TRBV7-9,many,CASSSQGDSPLHF,TGTGCCAGCAGCTCCCAAGGGGATTCACCCCTCCACTTT
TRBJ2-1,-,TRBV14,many,CASSQFHRVKSNNEQFF,TGTGCCAGCAGCCAGTTCCACAGGGTCAAGTCCAACAATGAGCAGTTCTTC
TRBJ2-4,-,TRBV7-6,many,CASSPGQPTGVQYF,TGTGCCAGCAGCCCCGGACAGCCAACCGGGGTTCAGTACTTC
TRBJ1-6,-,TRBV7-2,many,CASSLAEGINSPLHF,TGTGCCAGCAGCTTAGCGGAGGGGATTAATTCACCCCTCCACTTT
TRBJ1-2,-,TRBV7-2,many,CASSLPGFSGYTF,TGTGCCAGCAGCCTCCCAGGGTTCTCTGGCTACACCTTC
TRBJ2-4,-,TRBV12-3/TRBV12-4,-,CASSLTNIQYF,TGTGCCAGCAGTTTAACGAACATTCAGTACTTC
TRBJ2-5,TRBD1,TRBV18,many,CASSPTTGSPQETQYF,TGTGCCAGCTCACCGACGACAGGGTCCCCCCAAGAGACCCAGTACTTC
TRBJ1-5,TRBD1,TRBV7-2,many,CASSSRGLDQPQHF,TGTGCCAGCAGCTCCAGGGGGCTCGATCAGCCCCAGCATTTT
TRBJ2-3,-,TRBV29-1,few,CSVVGGGASTDTQYF,TGCAGCGTTGTTGGCGGCGGGGCTAGCACAGATACGCAGTATTTT
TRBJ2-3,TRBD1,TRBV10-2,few,CASSESRDRVEYF,TGCGCCAGCAGTGAGTCAAGGGACAGGGTGGAGTATTTT
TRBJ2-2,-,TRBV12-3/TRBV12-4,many,CASSFFWGQNTGELFF,TGTGCCAGCAGTTTTTTCTGGGGACAAAACACCGGGGAGCTGTTTTTT
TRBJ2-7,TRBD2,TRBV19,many,CASSIGTSGIGPLAEQYF,TGTGCCAGTAGTATCGGGACTAGCGGGATTGGCCCCCTCGCCGAGCAGTACTTC
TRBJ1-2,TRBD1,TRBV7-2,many,CASSVGQGWVYGYTF,TGTGCCAGCAGCGTGGGACAGGGCTGGGTCTATGGCTACACCTTC
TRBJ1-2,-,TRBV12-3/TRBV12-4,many,CASSPRGVYGYTF,TGTGCCAGCAGTCCCCGCGGGGTCTATGGCTACACCTTC
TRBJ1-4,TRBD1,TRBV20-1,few,CSAPARDRGLANEKLFF,TGCAGTGCCCCCGCCCGGGACAGGGGCCTTGCTAATGAAAAACTGTTTTTT
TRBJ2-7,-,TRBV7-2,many,CASSPVRGSYEQYF,TGTGCCAGCAGCCCCGTCCGGGGCAGCTACGAGCAGTACTTC
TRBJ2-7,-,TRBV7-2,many,CASSLVWEQYF,TGTGCCAGCAGCTTAGTGTGGGAGCAGTACTTC
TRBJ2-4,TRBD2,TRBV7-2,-,CASAAGMTKNIQYF,TGTGCCAGCGCAGCGGGAATGACCAAAAACATTCAGTACTTC
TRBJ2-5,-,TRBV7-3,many,CASSSDYGKTQYF,TGTGCCAGCAGCTCGGACTACGGGAAGACCCAGTACTTC
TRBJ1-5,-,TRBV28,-,CASSPPGQTWGQPQHF,TGTGCCAGCAGTCCTCCGGGCCAAACGTGGGGTCAGCCCCAGCATTTT
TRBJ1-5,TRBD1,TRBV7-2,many,CASSLEGQASNQPQHF,TGTGCCAGCAGCTTAGAGGGACAGGCTAGCAATCAGCCCCAGCATTTT
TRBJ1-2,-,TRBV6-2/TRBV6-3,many,CASLGAGGDYGYTF,TGTGCCAGCCTAGGAGCGGGCGGCGACTATGGCTACACCTTC
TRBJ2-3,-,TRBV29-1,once,CSVERRGGRADTQYF,TGCAGCGTTGAAAGAAGGGGGGGCCGCGCAGATACGCAGTATTTT
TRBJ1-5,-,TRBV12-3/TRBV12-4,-,CASSARGASNQPQHF,TGTGCCAGCAGCGCCCGGGGGGCCAGCAATCAGCCCCAGCATTTT
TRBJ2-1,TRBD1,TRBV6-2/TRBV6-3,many,CASSYLDRARDEQFF,TGTGCCAGCAGTTACTTGGACAGGGCTCGGGATGAGCAGTTCTTC
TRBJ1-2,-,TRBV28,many,CASTPLGQTNYGYTF,TGTGCCAGCACCCCACTGGGGCAGACCAACTATGGCTACACCTTC
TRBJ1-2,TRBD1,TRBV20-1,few,CSARESSTGVYGYTF,TGCAGTGCTAGAGAAAGTAGTACAGGGGTCTATGGCTACACCTTC
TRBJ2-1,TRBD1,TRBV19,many,CASTVQGERLSDEQFF,TGTGCCAGTACCGTACAGGGGGAGCGGTTATCGGATGAGCAGTTCTTC
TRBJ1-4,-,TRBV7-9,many,CASSPFVATGGEKLFF,TGTGCCAGCAGCCCTTTCGTGGCAACGGGGGGCGAAAAACTGTTTTTT
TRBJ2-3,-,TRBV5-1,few,CASKPKGQVEQLADTQYF,TGCGCCAGCAAACCTAAGGGACAAGTCGAACAACTAGCAGATACGCAGTATTTT
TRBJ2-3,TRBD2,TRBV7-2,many,CASSLGGGGGDTQYF,TGTGCCAGCAGCTTAGGAGGTGGGGGGGGAGATACGCAGTATTTT